The next 13 T cell receptor beta chains were all read from a single sample in a study of OX40 agonist ivuxolimab in advanced cancers. Sequencing used immunoSEQ multiplex PCR; TCRdb keeps in-frame clones, though not all of them. The table records 77,000 or so clones, 88% of them present only once. Source: CD4+ or CD8+ T cells sorted from blood, taken in a trial of the OX40 agonist ivuxolimab. These receptors all stem from an adult with an advanced solid tumor such as melanoma, head and neck, liver or kidney cancer.

The chain joins TRBV5-1 to TRBJ2-1; 10 positions agree with TRBD2. Per germline, CDR1 SGHRS and CDR2 YFSETQ. With 4 bases clipped from V and 5 bases from J, the junction kept 6 bases outside the gene matches. The CDR3 is 15 residues long. The CDR3 DNA reads as TGCGCCAGCAGCCCTGGAGGGACTAGCGACAATGAGCAGTTCTTC. Translated, it gives CASSPGGTSDNEQFF.

The chain links TRBV19 to TRBJ2-4, with 9 positions matching TRBD2. The CDR3 runs to 17 residues. CDR1 LNHDA and CDR2 SQIVND come from the germline V gene (reference sequence). The V and J ends lost 1 base and 0 bases, in that order; junction bases with no gene match: 4. The CDR3 is CASSIGAGGTAKNIQYF. As DNA, the CDR3 is TGTGCCAGTAGTATAGGGGCGGGAGGGACAGCCAAAAACATTCAGTACTTC.

V is TRBV11-2 and J is TRBJ2-7, with 7 bases identical to TRBD2. The junction had 11 bases not matched to a gene; V was cut back by 5 bases and J by 4 bases. The CDR3 covers 15 residues. Germline V gene sequence: CDR1 SGHAT, CDR2 FQNNGV. The CDR3 nucleotides are TGTGCCAGCAGCCCCACGTGGGGGGGAAGATACGAGCAGTACTTC. This translates into CASSPTWGGRYEQYF.

This chain connects TRBV6-5 to TRBJ2-7; 9 positions agree with TRBD1. J lost 6 bases, V lost 0 bases, and 6 bases had no gene match. The CDR3 loop spans 15 amino acids. Germline values: CDR1 MNHEY, CDR2 SVGAGI. CDR3 residues: CASSYSKGTGFEQYF. Written as DNA, the CDR3 is TGTGCCAGCAGTTACTCGAAGGGGACAGGGTTCGAGCAGTACTTC.

The V gene is TRBV7-2, the J gene TRBJ1-4; D unclear. The CDR3 is 15 residues long. Germline V gene sequence: CDR1 SGHTA, CDR2 FQGNSA. The V gene lost 4 bases and the J gene lost 3 bases, with 12 bases spanning the gap. The CDR3 sequence is CASSSGRPSNEKLFF. CDR3 DNA sequence: TGTGCCAGCAGCTCCGGCCGACCTTCTAATGAAAAACTGTTTTTT.

The chain recombines TRBV7-8 with TRBJ1-1; unclear D gene. V was cut by 2 bases and J by 8 bases, with 9 bases left in between. Germline-derived CDR1 and CDR2 are SGHVS and FQNEAQ. This CDR3 has 12 amino acids. DNA for the CDR3: TGTGCCAGCAGCTTAAGTTCCCAAGAAGCTTTCTTT. Translating gives CASSLSSQEAFF.

This sequence joins TRBV29-1 and TRBJ2-1, with 14 bases fitting TRBD2. From germline, CDR1 is SQVTM and CDR2 ANQGSEA. J was trimmed by 4 bases and V by 6 bases; bases with no gene match: 8. This CDR3 is built from 16 residues. The CDR3 bases are TGCAGCGTCCCGGGGACTAGCGGGAGTGGGTACAATGAGCAGTTCTTC. Protein: CSVPGTSGSGYNEQFF.

The chain couples TRBV19 to TRBJ2-7, with D hard to call. The CDR3 sequence is 16 residues long. Germline V gene lookup returns CDR1 LNHDA and CDR2 SQIVND (reference sequence). V was clipped by 0 bases and J by 2 bases, with 14 bases between them. This chain's CDR3 is CASSIEASSPAYEQYF. CDR3 bases: TGTGCCAGTAGTATAGAAGCCAGTTCACCTGCCTACGAGCAGTACTTC.

This chain connects TRBV6-5 to TRBJ2-3, with D possibly matching TRBD2 (6 bases). CDR3 size: 15 residues. CDR1 is MNHEY and CDR2 is SVGAGI in the germline V gene. Trimming took 6 bases from V and 5 from J, leaving 18 bases between them. The CDR3 here is CASSYGSHSGDTQYF. The CDR3 nucleotides read TGTGCCAGCAGCTACGGGAGCCACTCGGGAGATACGCAGTATTTT.

The chain carries TRBV4-2 and TRBJ2-7, with a possible D match to TRBD2 (6 bases). The germline V gene encodes CDR1 LGHNA and CDR2 YNFKEQ. The CDR3 loop spans 14 amino acids. With 6 bases removed from V and 1 base from J, the gap between germline ends came to 13 bases. The CDR3 region is CASRPALASYEQYF. CDR3 coding DNA: TGTGCCAGCAGACCGGCACTAGCATCCTACGAGCAGTACTTC.

The V and J genes are TRBV7-9 and TRBJ1-1; D possibly corresponds to TRBD1 (5 bases). The CDR3 spans 16 residues. CDR1 SEHNR and CDR2 FQNEAQ come from the germline V gene (reference sequence). Between the trimmed V and J ends, which lost 6 bases and 1 base, there was a span of 18 bases. CDR3 nucleotides: TGTGCCAGCAGTCCCGGGGGTCGGGGGTCGAACACTGAAGCTTTCTTT. Amino acids: CASSPGGRGSNTEAFF.

The rearrangement joins TRBV2 to TRBJ1-1, with D perhaps matching TRBD1 (5 bases). The CDR3 loop spans 15 amino acids. V gave up 5 bases and J gave up 0 bases, with 13 bases separating them. The germline V gene has CDR1 SNHLY and CDR2 FYNNEI. In DNA form, the CDR3 reads TGTGCCAGCAGTAGGGGAGGACCTATGAACACTGAAGCTTTCTTT. Protein product: CASSRGGPMNTEAFF.

The V call is TRBV2, the J call TRBJ1-1; a possible D gene is TRBD1 (5 bases). The length of the CDR3 is 11 residues. CDR1 is SNHLY and CDR2 is FYNNEI in the germline V gene. V lost 5 bases, J lost 11 bases, and 12 bases lay in between. Here the CDR3 reads CASSFDSRAFF. CDR3 sequence (DNA): TGTGCCAGCAGTTTTGACAGTAGGGCTTTCTTT.